This T cell receptor beta chain was sequenced in a study of metastatic and nonmetastatic thyroid tumors. Study-level information: Blood and tumor or nodule tissue repertoires from malignant and benign thyroid patients were compared.

Study conclusions and caveats: Malignant thyroid tumors reportedly exceeded benign nodules significantly in TCR beta diversity, with the difference appearing in blood and tumor.

CDR1 is LNHDA, CDR2 SQIVND, per germline (reference sequence). The V end lost 3 bases, the J end lost 8 bases, and 7 bases lay between the germline ends. The CDR3 length is 11 residues. No treatment had been given to any patient before thyroid surgery. This clone has a count of ten or more. Its antigen is not identified. In the original analysis: In papillary thyroid cancer, a distant-metastasis classifier was built using CDR3 differences across clinicopathological groups. Using MiXCR, TCRdb reanalyzed the PCR reads. It is TCRdb's table, rather than the study itself, that gives the V and J calls and clone size. The sample includes around 30,000 clones, approximately 17% seen only once; the top ten take about 4.4%.

This clonotype was obtained from a female donor with papillary thyroid cancer or a benign thyroid nodule (not recorded which). Some clones in this sample may be carry-over from other donors' samples. The V gene is TRBV19, the J gene TRBJ1-1, with no clear D. Material for sequencing was blood. The chain's CDR3 is CASSMEGEAFF. CDR3 DNA sequence: TGTGCCAGTAGTATGGAGGGAGAAGCTTTCTTT.